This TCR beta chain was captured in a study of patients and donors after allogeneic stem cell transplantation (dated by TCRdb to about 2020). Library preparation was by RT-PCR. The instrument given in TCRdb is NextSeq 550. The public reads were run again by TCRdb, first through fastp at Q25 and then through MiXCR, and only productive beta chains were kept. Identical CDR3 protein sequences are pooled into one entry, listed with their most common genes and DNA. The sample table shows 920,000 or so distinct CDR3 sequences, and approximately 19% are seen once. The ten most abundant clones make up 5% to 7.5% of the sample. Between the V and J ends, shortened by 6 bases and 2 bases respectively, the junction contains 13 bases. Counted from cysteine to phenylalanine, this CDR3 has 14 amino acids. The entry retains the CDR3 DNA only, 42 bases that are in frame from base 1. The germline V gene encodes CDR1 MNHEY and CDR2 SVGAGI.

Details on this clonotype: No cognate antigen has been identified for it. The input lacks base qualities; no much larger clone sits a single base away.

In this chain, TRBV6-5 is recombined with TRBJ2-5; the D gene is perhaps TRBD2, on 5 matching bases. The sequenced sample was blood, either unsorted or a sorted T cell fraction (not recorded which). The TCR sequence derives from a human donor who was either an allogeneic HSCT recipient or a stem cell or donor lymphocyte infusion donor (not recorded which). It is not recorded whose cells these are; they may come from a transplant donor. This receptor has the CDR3 CASRYLGLQETQYF. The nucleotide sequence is TGTGCCAGCAGATACCTCGGACTGCAAGAGACCCAGTACTTC.